This T cell receptor beta chain was found in a study of cytomegalovirus exposure and HLA in healthy donors. A multiplex PCR was run with 60 Vbeta primers and 13 Jbeta primers. Only in-frame clones appear in the TCRdb table, and some are missing; sequencing was by immunoSEQ multiplex PCR. The sample has some 150,000 clones, 75% to 80% seen once; the top ten hold under 2%. The length of the CDR3 is 13 residues. The germline V and J ends were trimmed by 0 bases and 11 bases, with 13 bases remaining between them. CDR1 and CDR2 (germline): MNHEY, SVGAGI. Only a few counts were recorded for this clone. Its antigen is undetermined. Study observations and caveats: The study labeled under 200 TCR beta chains cytomegalovirus-associated.

The chain employs TRBV6-5 and TRBJ1-1; D not resolved. The specimen sequenced was PBMCs. This TCR came from a female donor in good health and CMV-seronegative. CDR3 bases: TGTGCCAGCAGTTACTCGGAGCTTGGTTTGGCTTTCTTT. It specifies CASSYSELGLAFF.